The 17 T cell receptor beta chains below all came from one sample that was sequenced in a study of T cells after yellow fever vaccination. TCRdb passed the 5' RACE reads through MiXCR, listing each CDR3 protein once. The sample records around 340,000 distinct CDR3 sequences, around 13% being singletons. The starting material was CD4+ T cells sorted from PBMCs, obtained 15 days after the yellow fever booster vaccination. These receptors were obtained from a man aged 18 to 30 who received the YFV17D yellow fever vaccine.

In this sample, this clonotype turned up many times. CDR3: CASSPMERGESTDTQYF. CDR3 nucleotides: TGCGCCAGCAGCCCAATGGAGAGGGGGGAGAGCACAGATACGCAGTATTTT. This chain uses TRBV4-3 with TRBJ2-3, with D possibly being TRBD1 or TRBD2 (6 bases each). Per germline, CDR1 LGHNA and CDR2 YSLEER. V dropped 4 bases and J dropped 0 bases, with 17 bases sitting between them. CDR3 size: 17 residues.

The genes are TRBV4-3 and TRBJ2-3; 10 positions agree with TRBD2. This CDR3 region has 17 residues. Germline V gives CDR1 LGHNA, CDR2 YSLEER. The J segment lost 1 base and the V segment lost 0 bases, leaving 4 bases of the junction unmatched. The CDR3 loop is CASSQDASGGGTDTQYF. CDR3 in DNA: TGCGCCAGCAGCCAAGACGCTAGCGGGGGAGGCACAGATACGCAGTATTTT.

This clonotype was counted only a few times. Here the CDR3 DNA reads TGTGCCAGCAGTGAGGTTCACGGTTGGAGCACAGATACGCAGTATTTT. Translation: CASSEVHGWSTDTQYF. The rearrangement uses TRBV2 and TRBJ2-3; D gene uncertain. Trimming left V 3 bases short and J 0 bases short, with 13 bases between. The germline V gene encodes CDR1 SNHLY and CDR2 FYNNEI. The CDR3 extends over 16 amino acids.

The chain employs TRBV6-5 and TRBJ1-1; the D gene is possibly TRBD1 (5 bases). The germline CDR1 and CDR2 sequences are MNHEY and SVGAGI. Trimming pared 2 bases from V and 1 base from J, leaving 8 bases between. The CDR3 sequence is 14 residues long. Here the CDR3 reads CASSYGRANTEAFF. The CDR3 nucleotides are TGTGCCAGCAGTTACGGCAGGGCGAACACTGAAGCTTTCTTT.

This clonotype was recorded at least ten times. V and J are TRBV18 and TRBJ2-1; 12 positions match TRBD2. The V gene end was trimmed by 3 bases and the J gene end by 3 bases; junction bases not matched to a gene: 12. CDR3 size: 19 residues. Looked up from germline, CDR1 is KGHSH and CDR2 is LQKENI. CDR3 coding DNA: TGTGCCAGCTCACCCCGTGAACTAGCGGGGGGCAACTTCTACAATGAGCAGTTCTTC. Its protein product is CASSPRELAGGNFYNEQFF.

The chain is built from TRBV18 and TRBJ2-5, with 9 bases that match TRBD1. The CDR3 loop spans 13 amino acids. After removal of 5 bases from V and 5 bases from J, the junction contained 3 bases not matched to a gene. Germline lookup yields CDR1 KGHSH and CDR2 LQKENI. CDR3 nucleotides: TGTGCCAGCTCAATACAGGGGGCTGAGACCCAGTACTTC. It translates to CASSIQGAETQYF.

The V gene is TRBV6-2 or TRBV6-3, the J gene TRBJ2-1; maybe TRBD2 (7 bases). V was cut by 2 bases and J by 16 bases, with 15 bases left in between. There are 12 residues in the CDR3. CDR1 is MNHEY and CDR2 is SVGEGT in the germline V gene. The CDR3 loop reads CASSYGRGGIFF. In DNA, the CDR3 is TGTGCCAGCAGTTACGGGAGGGGGGGAATTTTCTTC.

This clonotype appeared a few times. The chain is built from TRBV6-2 or TRBV6-3 and TRBJ2-5; D gene ambiguous. Germline loops: CDR1 MNHEY, CDR2 SVGEGT. The CDR3 spans 14 residues. The germline V and J ends were trimmed by 5 bases and 1 base, with 11 bases remaining between them. The CDR3 DNA follows: TGTGCCAGCAGTAAGGGATCGATCCAAGAGACCCAGTACTTC. Translating it yields CASSKGSIQETQYF.

This clonotype was observed a few times. The genes are TRBV28 and TRBJ2-7; the match to TRBD1 covers 9 bases. Per germline, CDR1 MDHEN and CDR2 SYDVKM. The trim removed 6 bases at V and 3 bases at J, leaving 3 bases unmatched. The CDR3 is 13 residues long. CDR3: CASSWGQGYEQYV. CDR3 sequence (DNA): TGTGCCAGCAGCTGGGGACAGGGCTACGAGCAGTACGTC.

This clonotype has more than one count but fewer than ten. This chain uses TRBV5-1 with TRBJ1-1, with 8 positions matching TRBD1. Germline V gene data show CDR1 as SGHRS and CDR2 as YFSETQ. This CDR3 region has 16 residues. J lost 0 bases, V lost 4 bases, and 8 bases had no gene match. CDR3 region: CASSPGQEPVNTEAFF. The CDR3 region has the DNA TGCGCCAGCAGCCCGGGACAGGAGCCGGTGAACACTGAAGCTTTCTTT.

V gene TRBV28 combines with J gene TRBJ1-1; no clear D gene. Trimming shortened V by 1 base and J by 1 base, and 10 bases separated the two germline ends. The germline V gene encodes CDR1 MDHEN and CDR2 SYDVKM. The CDR3 is made up of 15 amino acids. The CDR3 region is CASSLFGKSNTEAFF. CDR3 nucleotides: TGTGCCAGCAGTTTATTTGGAAAGTCGAACACTGAAGCTTTCTTT.

This sequence joins TRBV27 and TRBJ2-3, with a tentative D call TRBD2 (6 bases). The CDR3 loop spans 14 amino acids. Germline V gene lookup returns CDR1 MNHEY and CDR2 SMNVEV (reference sequence). V was shortened by 6 bases and J by 2 bases, with 12 bases between the two germline ends. The CDR3 sequence is CASRGRPNTDTQYF. CDR3 DNA sequence: TGTGCCAGCAGGGGGAGGCCCAACACAGATACGCAGTATTTT.

The chain recombines TRBV4-1 with TRBJ1-2; D is perhaps TRBD1 (6 bases). The length of the CDR3 is 16 residues. Trimming shortened V by 3 bases and J by 4 bases, and 18 bases separated the two germline ends. Germline V gene sequence: CDR1 MGHRA, CDR2 YSYEKL. The CDR3 protein is CASSQVLGGRVYGYTF. CDR3 nucleotides: TGCGCCAGCAGCCAGGTTTTGGGGGGGCGAGTCTATGGCTACACCTTC.

This clonotype occurred a few times. The V and J genes are TRBV2 and TRBJ2-1; D is unresolved. The ends were cut back, 8 bases at V and 0 bases at J, with 14 bases in the middle. Germline loops: CDR1 SNHLY, CDR2 FYNNEI. This CDR3 has 15 amino acids. The CDR3 DNA reads TGTGCCAGCGGAACTGACTCCAGCTCCTACAATGAGCAGTTCTTC. Translated: CASGTDSSSYNEQFF. Together with reference TRBV2 and TRBJ2-1, the CDR3 gives the full variable domain: EPEVTQTPSHQVTQMGQEVILRCVPISNHLYFYWYRQILGQKVEFLVSFYNNEISEKSEIFDDQFSVERPDGSNFTLKIRSTKLEDSAMYFCASGTDSSSYNEQFFGPGTRLTVL.

This clonotype was observed a few times. The chain links TRBV9 to TRBJ1-1; no firm D call. The length of the CDR3 is 11 residues. The germline gives CDR1 SGDLS, CDR2 YYNGEE. Trimming took off 3 bases at V and 6 bases at J, with 6 bases between the two ends. This CDR3 reads CASSAGPEAFF. As DNA, the CDR3 is TGTGCCAGCAGCGCAGGTCCTGAAGCTTTCTTT.

J is TRBJ2-1 and V is TRBV19; 7 nucleotides line up with TRBD1. Trimming removed 6 bases from V and 6 bases from J; junction bases left unmatched: 5. In germline, CDR1 is LNHDA, CDR2 SQIVND (reference sequence). The CDR3 is 13 amino acids. CDR3 bases: TGTGCCAGTAGCCTGGGACAGAGCAATGAGCAGTTCTTC. This sequence encodes CASSLGQSNEQFF.

The chain couples TRBV2 to TRBJ1-2; tentatively, D is TRBD1 (5 bases). Looked up from germline, CDR1 is SNHLY and CDR2 is FYNNEI. The CDR3 has 13 amino acids. Trimming left V 1 base short and J 10 bases short, with 13 bases between. CDR3 sequence reads: CASSEGAQGAYTF. The CDR3 DNA is TGTGCCAGCAGTGAAGGGGCGCAGGGTGCCTACACCTTC.